This TCR beta chain came from a study of blood T cells in healthy people across ages. V was pared by 4 bases and J by 6 bases, with 9 bases between. The CDR3 totals 12 residues. Sample-barcoded 5' priming and a J-beta primer mix drove a second PCR of roughly 7 to 11 cycles. TCRdb re-analysed the 5' RACE reads in MiXCR, keeping a single row per CDR3 protein. The sample consists of some 1.6 million distinct CDR3 sequences, roughly a third of them appearing once. Sequencing input: blood. The chain recombines TRBV12-3 or TRBV12-4 with TRBJ1-1; no reliable D call. The receptor comes from a woman aged 30 to 39 in good health. The CDR3 DNA follows: TGTGCCAGCAGTTCAAGACTCGCTGAAGCTTTCTTT. This gives the protein CASSSRLAEAFF.